The 2 T cell receptor beta chains presented below share a single source sample, sequenced in a study of T-cell reconstitution after alpha-beta-depleted transplantation in children. It was with unique molecular identifiers that the TCRbeta library was prepared. MiXCR, run by TCRdb on the PCR reads, gives a single entry per CDR3 protein. The sample includes approximately 8,000 distinct CDR3 sequences, roughly 13% of them seen just once. The input for sequencing was PBMCs, mostly from graft donor cells, taken 60 days after TCRalphabeta/CD19-depleted stem cell transplant. The receptor source for this set is a patient aged 2 to 9 who had a stem cell transplant for inherited bone marrow failure, so the T cells may come from the graft donor.

This clonotype was picked up many times. The rearrangement uses TRBV5-1 and TRBJ1-1, with unresolved D. The CDR3 runs to 15 residues. V lost 0 bases and J lost 1, with 10 bases in between. Germline lookup yields CDR1 SGHRS and CDR2 YFSETQ. The CDR3 region is CASSLDGRPNTEAFF. CDR3 sequence (DNA): TGCGCCAGCAGCTTGGATGGCAGGCCGAACACTGAAGCTTTCTTT. Full variable domain (outside the CDR3, taken from reference TRBV5-1 and TRBJ1-1): KAGVTQTPRYLIKTRGQQVTLSCSPISGHRSVSWYQQTPGQGLQFLFEYFSETQRNKGNFPGRFSGRQFSNSRSEMNVSTLELGDSALYLCASSLDGRPNTEAFFGQGTRLTVV.

At least ten counts were recorded for this clonotype. The V and J genes are TRBV7-3 and TRBJ1-1; tentatively, D is TRBD1 (5 bases). CDR1 is SGHTA, CDR2 FQGTGA, per germline. The ends were cut back, 1 base at V and 7 bases at J, with 10 bases in the middle. This CDR3 has 13 amino acids. This CDR3 reads CASSLNPTDEAFF. DNA of the CDR3: TGTGCCAGCAGCTTAAACCCGACAGATGAAGCTTTCTTT. The whole variable domain, remainder taken from reference TRBV7-3 and TRBJ1-1, is GAGVSQTPSNKVTEKGKYVELRCDPISGHTALYWYRQSLGQGPEFLIYFQGTGAADDSGLPNDRFFAVRPEGSVSTLKIQRTERGDSAVYLCASSLNPTDEAFFGQGTRLTVV.